These 27 T cell receptor beta chains originate from one sample sequenced in a study of beta chain features in type 1 diabetes. Expressed TCRB transcripts were sequenced after all isolated RNA was converted to cDNA. The data were produced by immunoSEQ multiplex PCR, yet TCRdb's version contains in-frame clones alone and is incomplete. This table has 240,000 or so clones, roughly two thirds appearing once. The sample consisted of naive CD4+ T cells from blood. The receptors stem from a man aged 30-40 years in good health.

The chain links TRBV20-1 to TRBJ2-3; a possible D gene is TRBD2 (6 bases). Per germline, CDR1 DFQATT and CDR2 SNEGSKA (reference sequence). V lost 5 bases and J 11 bases, leaving 14 bases between the germline ends. The CDR3 is 11 residues long. CDR3 sequence (DNA): TGCAGTGCTTTGTTAGCGGAGGGGCAGTATTTT. Translating it yields CSALLAEGQYF.

The chain uses TRBV5-6 and TRBJ1-5; no firm D call. Germline CDR1 and CDR2: SGHDT and YYEEEE. The CDR3 extends over 17 amino acids. V lost 0 bases and J 5 bases, leaving 18 bases between the germline ends. In DNA form, the CDR3 reads TGTGCCAGCAGCTTGGGTAGGGTGTGGACTGAGGATCAGCCCCAGCATTTT. It translates to CASSLGRVWTEDQPQHF.

This chain links TRBV7-9 with TRBJ2-1; no clear D. This CDR3 has 13 amino acids. CDR1 and CDR2 from the germline V gene are SEHNR and FQNEAQ (reference sequence). V lost 1 base and J 9 bases, leaving 10 bases between the germline ends. Here the CDR3 DNA reads TGTGCCAGCAGCTTAGAGGGCATTGGTGAGCAGTTCTTC. Protein sequence: CASSLEGIGEQFF.

This chain joins TRBV19 and TRBJ2-3; D is undetermined. CDR3 length equals 13 residues. V was shortened by 3 bases and J by 10 bases, with 14 bases between the two germline ends. Germline CDR1 is LNHDA and CDR2 is SQIVND (reference sequence). This CDR3 reads CASSIGGPPAQYF. In DNA form, the CDR3 reads TGTGCCAGTAGTATCGGCGGACCCCCCGCGCAGTATTTT.

J is TRBJ2-3 and V is TRBV7-8, with no clear D. The V gene lost 6 bases and the J gene lost 0 bases, with 10 bases spanning the gap. Germline assignment: CDR1 SGHVS and CDR2 FQNEAQ. The CDR3 extends over 14 amino acids. The CDR3 bases are TGTGCCAGCAGGGTTACAAGCAGCACAGATACGCAGTATTTT. This translates into CASRVTSSTDTQYF.

This chain links TRBV18 with TRBJ2-2, with 9 bases that match TRBD1. This CDR3 contains 15 residues. Germline loops: CDR1 KGHSH, CDR2 LQKENI. Germline trimming cut 5 bases from V and 0 bases from J; bases unmatched to any gene: 1. The CDR3 DNA follows: TGTGCCAGCTCAACAGGGGGCGCGAACACCGGGGAGCTGTTTTTT. It encodes CASSTGGANTGELFF.

V gene TRBV14 combines with J gene TRBJ1-6; D is unclear. Germline CDR1 reads SGHDN; CDR2 reads FVKESK. Trimming stripped 1 base from V and 10 bases from J, with 17 bases between. The CDR3 length is 16 residues. In DNA form, the CDR3 reads TGTGCCAGCAGCCAAGGGAGGGTATCCAGAGGGTCACCCCTCCACTTT. Its translation is CASSQGRVSRGSPLHF.

The rearrangement links TRBV29-1 to TRBJ2-3; 13 nucleotides align to TRBD2. The length of the CDR3 is 15 residues. V shed 5 bases, J shed 3 bases, and the junction held 5 bases outside the gene matches. CDR1 is SQVTM and CDR2 is ANQGSEA in the germline V gene. CDR3: CSVSGTSGKTDTQYF. The CDR3 DNA reads as TGCAGCGTTTCCGGGACTAGCGGGAAGACAGATACGCAGTATTTT.

This sequence joins TRBV29-1 and TRBJ1-2; no definite D call. Per germline, CDR1 SQVTM and CDR2 ANQGSEA. Trimming pared 4 bases from V and 8 bases from J, leaving 14 bases between. The length of the CDR3 is 12 residues. The CDR3 nucleotides are TGCAGCGTTGCCTCCTCCAGAGGAGGCTACACCTTC. Translated, it gives CSVASSRGGYTF.

This rearrangement joins TRBV25-1 to TRBJ2-7, with a tentative D call TRBD1 (6 bases). The CDR3 runs to 15 residues. V gave up 2 bases and J gave up 2 bases, with 13 bases separating them. Germline V gene lookup returns CDR1 MGHDK and CDR2 SYGVNS. The CDR3 nucleotides are TGTGCCAGCAGTGAAGGCAGGGGCAGCACCTACGAGCAGTACTTC. Its protein product is CASSEGRGSTYEQYF.

The chain employs TRBV29-1 and TRBJ2-2, with a tentative D call TRBD1 (5 bases). V was shortened by 4 bases and J by 7 bases, with 10 bases between the two germline ends. This CDR3 contains 12 residues. Germline values: CDR1 SQVTM, CDR2 ANQGSEA. The DNA for the CDR3 is TGCAGCGTTGGACAGCGAGGCGGGGAGCTGTTTTTT. Its protein is CSVGQRGGELFF.

V and J are TRBV6-5 and TRBJ1-2; TRBD1 is a possible D gene (6 bases). Germline CDR1 is MNHEY and CDR2 is SVGAGI. The CDR3 spans 15 residues. Trimming left V 2 bases short and J 1 base short, with 11 bases between. CDR3 region: CASSYGTQRNYGYTF. The CDR3 DNA reads as TGTGCCAGCAGTTACGGGACACAACGTAACTATGGCTACACCTTC.

This clone has just a few counts. The chain links TRBV29-1 to TRBJ2-5; 8 bases are shared with TRBD1. The junction had 14 bases not matched to a gene; V was cut back by 8 bases and J by 6 bases. The CDR3 runs 14 residues. The V gene's germline CDR1 is SQVTM and CDR2 ANQGSEA. The CDR3 spells CSTQRQGSTKTQYF. The CDR3 DNA sequence: TGCAGCACCCAAAGACAGGGGTCGACGAAGACCCAGTACTTC.

The chain employs TRBV20-1 and TRBJ1-2; D not resolved. Germline V lookup: CDR1 DFQATT, CDR2 SNEGSKA (reference sequence). Trimming shortened V by 6 bases and J by 6 bases, and 11 bases separated the two germline ends. The CDR3 is 11 residues long. CDR3 region: CSAFLQHGYTF. The DNA of the CDR3 is TGCAGTGCCTTTTTGCAGCATGGCTACACCTTC.

The rearrangement links TRBV30 to TRBJ2-2; D is uncertain. CDR3 length equals 13 residues. Germline values: CDR1 GTSNPN, CDR2 SVGIG (reference sequence). Trimming shortened V by 0 bases and J by 5 bases, and 7 bases separated the two germline ends. CDR3 bases: TGTGCCTGGAGTGTCGGACGGACCGGGGAGCTGTTTTTT. Translated, it gives CAWSVGRTGELFF. Drawing the rest from reference TRBV30 and TRBJ2-2, the complete variable domain is SQTIHQWPATLVQPVGSPLSLECTVEGTSNPNLYWYRQAAGRGLQLLFYSVGIGQISSEVPQNLSASRPQDRQFILSSKKLLLSDSGFYLCAWSVGRTGELFFGEGSRLTVL.

The chain uses TRBV6-6 and TRBJ1-2; no firm D call. The CDR3 sequence is 13 residues long. CDR1 and CDR2 from the germline V gene are MNHNY and SVGAGI (reference sequence). The V end was cut by 0 bases, the J end by 6 bases, with 8 bases between. DNA of the CDR3: TGTGCCAGCAGTTACTCGGACGGGGATGGCTACACCTTC. Its protein is CASSYSDGDGYTF.

This chain uses TRBV14 with TRBJ1-1; tentative D call: TRBD1 (5 bases). The CDR3 is made up of 15 amino acids. V shed 0 bases and J shed 5 bases, with 13 bases lying between them. Germline V gene data show CDR1 as SGHDN and CDR2 as FVKESK. CDR3: CASSQDHNRGTEAFF. CDR3 DNA: TGTGCCAGCAGCCAAGATCACAACCGGGGGACTGAAGCTTTCTTT.

This clone was detected a few times. The rearrangement joins TRBV29-1 to TRBJ1-2, with D tentatively TRBD1 (6 bases). The CDR3 totals 16 residues. V was pared by 0 bases and J by 0 bases, with 14 bases between. In germline, CDR1 is SQVTM, CDR2 ANQGSEA. CDR3 nucleotide sequence: TGCAGCGTTGAAGATCGGGGGGCAGGGCCTAACTATGGCTACACCTTC. It yields the protein CSVEDRGAGPNYGYTF.

The V and J genes are TRBV23-1 and TRBJ2-5; 12 bases are a match to TRBD1. TRBV23-1 is recorded as an ORF, its role being uncertain. The CDR3 has 16 amino acids. V lost 0 bases, J lost 5 bases, and 4 bases stayed unmatched. CDR3 sequence (DNA): TGCGCCAGCAGTCAATCTGGGACAGGGGGCCGTGAGACCCAGTACTTC. It is translated as CASSQSGTGGRETQYF.

This sequence joins TRBV29-1 and TRBJ2-1, with a weak D call TRBD1 (5 bases). Germline assignment: CDR1 SQVTM and CDR2 ANQGSEA. The CDR3 has 16 residues. The ends were cut back, 3 bases at V and 0 bases at J, with 15 bases in the middle. CDR3 nucleotide sequence: TGCAGCGTTGAGGGGCGGCAGCTGAGCTCCTACAATGAGCAGTTCTTC. Protein product: CSVEGRQLSSYNEQFF.

This clone came up a few times. The CDR3 loop reads CAWSVTSGSKYNEQFF. The CDR3, as DNA: TGTGCCTGGAGTGTAACTAGCGGGAGTAAATACAATGAGCAGTTCTTC. The chain carries TRBV30 and TRBJ2-1; TRBD2 aligns across 11 bases. Germline lookup yields CDR1 GTSNPN and CDR2 SVGIG (reference sequence). With 0 bases clipped from V and 4 bases from J, the junction kept 5 bases outside the gene matches. The CDR3 spans 16 residues.

The V call is TRBV5-1, the J call TRBJ2-5, with a weak D call TRBD2 (6 bases). Trimming removed 7 bases at V and 5 bases at J, with 15 bases between. The V gene's germline CDR1 is SGHRS and CDR2 YFSETQ. The CDR3 covers 13 residues. In DNA, the CDR3 is TGCGCCAGCTCCTTCGGGCTAGCGGAGACCCAGTACTTC. Its translation is CASSFGLAETQYF.

This chain connects TRBV10-3 to TRBJ2-1; 9 positions match TRBD1. Germline assignment: CDR1 ENHRY and CDR2 SYGVKD. This CDR3 is 15 amino acids long. With V trimmed by 11 bases and J by 4 bases, 12 bases remained unmatched. The CDR3 sequence is CASSGTGSLYNEQFF. The CDR3 coding sequence is TGTGCCTCCAGTGGGACAGGGTCGCTTTACAATGAGCAGTTCTTC.

This chain uses TRBV19 with TRBJ2-6, with unresolved D. The length of the CDR3 is 13 residues. The V gene's germline CDR1 is LNHDA and CDR2 SQIVND (reference sequence). V was pared by 11 bases and J by 0 bases, with 8 bases between. CDR3 protein: CAAESSGANVLTF. CDR3 DNA: TGTGCCGCTGAGAGCTCTGGGGCCAACGTCCTGACTTTC.

Points on this clone: Other nucleotide sequences in the sample specify the same CDR3. The chain has TRBV9 and TRBJ2-3; D not resolved. Germline values: CDR1 SGDLS, CDR2 YYNGEE. The CDR3 covers 13 residues. Trimming shortened V by 0 bases and J by 1 base, and 3 bases separated the two germline ends. The CDR3 spells CASSVGGTDTQYF. The CDR3 nucleotides are TGTGCCAGCAGCGTAGGTGGCACAGATACGCAGTATTTT.

V gene TRBV30 combines with J gene TRBJ1-2; no definite D call. Germline V gene lookup returns CDR1 GTSNPN and CDR2 SVGIG (reference sequence). V gave up 4 bases and J gave up 8 bases, with 14 bases separating them. The CDR3 contains 12 residues. CDR3 sequence: CAWMQAYQGYTF. DNA for the CDR3: TGTGCCTGGATGCAGGCCTACCAGGGCTACACCTTC.

In this sample, this clone turned up a few times. The V and J genes are TRBV7-2 and TRBJ1-1, with no clear D. V lost 5 bases to trimming and J lost 8 bases, with 12 bases between them. The CDR3 consists of 12 residues. In germline, CDR1 is SGHTA, CDR2 FQGNSA. The CDR3 DNA is TGTGCCAGCAGCCCTAAGGCACAGGAAGCTTTCTTT. Protein sequence: CASSPKAQEAFF.